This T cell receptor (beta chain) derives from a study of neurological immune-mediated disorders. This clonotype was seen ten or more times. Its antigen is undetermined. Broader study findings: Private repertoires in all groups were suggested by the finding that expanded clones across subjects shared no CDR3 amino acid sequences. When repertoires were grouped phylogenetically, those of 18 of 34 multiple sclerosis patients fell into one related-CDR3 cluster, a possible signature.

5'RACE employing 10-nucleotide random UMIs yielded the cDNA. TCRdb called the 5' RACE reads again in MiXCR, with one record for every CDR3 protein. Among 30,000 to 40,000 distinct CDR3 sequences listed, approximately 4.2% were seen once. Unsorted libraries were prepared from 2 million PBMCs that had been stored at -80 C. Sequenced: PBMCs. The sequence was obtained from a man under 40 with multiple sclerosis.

The DNA for the CDR3 is TGCAGTGCTAGAGAAGACTCTTACATTCAGTACTTC. Its protein is CSAREDSYIQYF. The chain is built from TRBV20-1 and TRBJ2-4; unclear D gene. The CDR3 extends over 12 amino acids. Trimming stripped 0 bases from V and 8 bases from J, with 8 bases between. CDR1 DFQATT and CDR2 SNEGSKA come from the germline V gene (reference sequence).